These 4 T cell receptor beta chains share one sample of origin, sequenced in a study of CD8 T cells in Susac syndrome. Random hexamers were used to reverse transcribe an amount of roughly 0.5 to 1 ug RNA. TCRdb re-called the immunoSEQ multiplex PCR reads with MiXCR, one entry per CDR3 protein. Of 85,000 to 120,000 distinct CDR3 sequences listed, approximately 94% are singletons. Sequenced: CD8+ T cells from PBMCs. These receptors all stem from a human donor with Susac syndrome.

The chain employs TRBV7-9 and TRBJ2-2; D tentatively fits TRBD1 or TRBD2 (5 bases each). Germline V CDR1 and CDR2: SEHNR, FQNEAQ (reference sequence). V was cut by 8 bases and J by 1 base, with 11 bases left in between. The CDR3 extends over 14 amino acids. The CDR3 protein is CASAGTGNTGELFF. The CDR3 DNA is TGTGCCAGCGCTGGGACGGGGAACACCGGGGAGCTGTTTTTT.

This chain joins TRBV29-1 and TRBJ2-1; D might be TRBD1 (5 bases). The CDR3 contains 15 residues. The V end was cut by 0 bases, the J end by 8 bases, with 17 bases between. Per the germline V gene, CDR1 is SQVTM and CDR2 is ANQGSEA. Here the CDR3 DNA reads TGCAGCGTTGAAGATGGCGCAGGGATGGGATATGAGCAGTTCTTC. Protein: CSVEDGAGMGYEQFF.

A word on this clonotype: A read error may account for a junction end that differs from germline. The chain joins TRBV4-1 to TRBJ1-1; perhaps TRBD1 as D (6 bases). This CDR3 has 15 amino acids. Germline loops: CDR1 MGHRA, CDR2 YSYEKL. This CDR3 reads CASSQGDNQNAEAFF. The CDR3 DNA sequence: TGCGCCAGCAGCCAGGGGGACAACCAGAACGCTGAAGCTTTCTTT.

The chain links TRBV4-1 to TRBJ2-2, with 10 bases identical to TRBD2. The CDR3 has 17 residues. Germline values: CDR1 MGHRA, CDR2 YSYEKL. V lost 4 bases and J lost 0; bases outside the gene matches: 5. The CDR3 sequence is CASSLLGLATNTGELFF. The CDR3 region has the DNA TGCGCCAGCAGCCTTCTGGGACTAGCGACGAACACCGGGGAGCTGTTTTTT.